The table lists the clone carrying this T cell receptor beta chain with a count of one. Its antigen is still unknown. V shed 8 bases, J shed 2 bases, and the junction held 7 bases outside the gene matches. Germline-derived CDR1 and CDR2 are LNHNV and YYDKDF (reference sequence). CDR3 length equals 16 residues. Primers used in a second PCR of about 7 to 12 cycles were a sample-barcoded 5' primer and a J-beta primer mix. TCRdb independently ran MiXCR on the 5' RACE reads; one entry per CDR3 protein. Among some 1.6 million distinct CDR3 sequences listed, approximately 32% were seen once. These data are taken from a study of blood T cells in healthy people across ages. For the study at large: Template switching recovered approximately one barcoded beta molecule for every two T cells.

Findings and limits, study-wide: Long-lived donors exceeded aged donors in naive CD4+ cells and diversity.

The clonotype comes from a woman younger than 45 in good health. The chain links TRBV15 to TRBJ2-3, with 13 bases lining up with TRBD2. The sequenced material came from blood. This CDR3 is CATGVGTSGVTDTQYF. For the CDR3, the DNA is TGTGCCACCGGCGTGGGGACTAGCGGGGTCACAGATACGCAGTATTTT.